The TCR beta chain under discussion was sequenced for a study of shared T cell receptors in the human thymus. The assay was immunoSEQ multiplex PCR, and TCRdb's table has in-frame clones only and misses some. The sample carries under 850,000 clones, 88% recorded once. The germline gives CDR1 WNHNN, CDR2 SYGVQD (reference sequence). The CDR3 is 14 amino acids. V lost 10 bases and J 1 base, leaving 16 bases between the germline ends. These sequences were also reported in another study, on human thymus T cells. That work contributes: Thymic samples were excised during corrective heart operations. Use of V and J genes seemed skewed within the thymic and blood repertoires. Thymic repertoires from unrelated individuals overlapped highly, related research reported.

The V call is TRBV10-1, the J call TRBJ1-1; D is possibly TRBD1 (6 bases). This TCR was recovered from a boy under three years old with a congenital heart defect. Sequencing was performed on thymocytes. The CDR3 here is CANGPWDTNTEAFF. CDR3 nucleotide sequence: TGCGCCAACGGCCCATGGGACACGAACACTGAAGCTTTCTTT.